This T cell receptor (beta chain) came from a study of shared clonotypes between healthy human individuals. Produced via immunoSEQ multiplex PCR; TCRdb's table is partial and in-frame only. The sample lists roughly 1,500,000 clones, 98% occurring once. This receptor was identified in a man aged 30-40 years in good health. The sequenced sample consisted of naive CD4+ T cells sorted from blood. Regarding subset: CD45RA+ positively selected.

DNA for the CDR3: TGCGCCAGCAGTGAGACAGGGGTTGGCACTGAAGCTTTCTTT. It translates to CASSETGVGTEAFF. The chain combines TRBV10-2 with TRBJ1-1; 7 bases line up with TRBD1. CDR1 and CDR2 from the germline V gene are WSHSY and SAAADI. V lost 2 bases to trimming and J lost 4 bases; unmatched junction nucleotides: 4. The CDR3 contains 14 residues.